Each of the 26 T cell receptor beta chains below was sequenced from the same sample in a study of identical twins. Each CDR3 protein gets one entry after TCRdb re-called the 5' RACE reads with MiXCR. The table lists 130,000 to 150,000 distinct CDR3 sequences, approximately 4% of them singletons, with more than 6.5% in the top ten. Sequencing used memory T cells sorted from blood. All receptors derive from a man aged 18 to 29 in good health.

This clonotype was observed many times. The V call is TRBV20-1, the J call TRBJ2-3; D possibly corresponds to TRBD1 (6 bases). The CDR3 has 14 residues. Germline V CDR1 and CDR2: DFQATT, SNEGSKA (reference sequence). V lost 5 bases to trimming and J lost 8 bases, with 20 bases between them. The CDR3 loop reads CSADRVGVRGTQYF. DNA of the CDR3: TGCAGTGCTGATAGGGTCGGTGTCAGGGGTACGCAGTATTTT.

This clonotype was counted at least ten times. This sequence joins TRBV24-1 and TRBJ2-5; 9 positions agree with TRBD1. V lost 1 base, J lost 5 bases, and 7 bases stayed unmatched. Germline assignment: CDR1 KGHDR and CDR2 SFDVKD. CDR3 length: 16 residues. The CDR3 DNA follows: TGTGCCACCAGTGATTTCGGGACAGGGTCGGTGGAGACCCAGTACTTC. It codes for CATSDFGTGSVETQYF.

This clonotype was seen repeatedly, ten times or more. The chain is built from TRBV14 and TRBJ2-7, with 9 bases lining up with TRBD1. Germline V gives CDR1 SGHDN, CDR2 FVKESK. V dropped 0 bases and J dropped 5; count of bases not matched to a gene: 14. The CDR3 runs to 18 residues. For the CDR3, the DNA is TGTGCCAGCAGCCAAGAGGGGTTTGACAGGGGGGGCTTCCACGAGCAGTACTTC. This encodes CASSQEGFDRGGFHEQYF.

This clonotype was counted ten times or more. The V and J genes are TRBV9 and TRBJ2-1; 8 bases are a match to TRBD2. V trimming: 4 bases; J trimming: 0 bases; junction bases outside the gene matches: 9. In germline, CDR1 is SGDLS, CDR2 YYNGEE. The CDR3 loop spans 17 amino acids. The CDR3 DNA reads TGTGCCAGCAGCCCGGGCCCGGGGGGGAGCTCCTACAATGAGCAGTTCTTC. Amino acids: CASSPGPGGSSYNEQFF.

This clonotype was recorded at least ten times. V usage is TRBV20-1 and J usage is TRBJ2-1; D perhaps matches TRBD1 (6 bases). V lost 6 bases, J lost 6 bases, and 21 bases lay in between. Germline V gene lookup returns CDR1 DFQATT and CDR2 SNEGSKA (reference sequence). This CDR3 spans 15 amino acids. In DNA form, the CDR3 reads TGCAGTGCGGAACGAGGGGGACGGATTCCCAATGAGCAGTTCTTC. Amino acid sequence: CSAERGGRIPNEQFF.

In this sample, this clonotype turned up a few times. This rearrangement joins TRBV9 to TRBJ2-1, with a tentative D call TRBD2 (6 bases). Germline V gene data show CDR1 as SGDLS and CDR2 as YYNGEE. Trimming cost V 0 bases and J 4 bases, with 11 bases left between them. CDR3 length: 15 amino acids. The CDR3 protein is CASSVASGLYNEQFF. CDR3 in DNA: TGTGCCAGCAGCGTAGCATCAGGACTATACAATGAGCAGTTCTTC. Full variable domain (outside the CDR3, taken from reference TRBV9 and TRBJ2-1): DSGVTQTPKHLITATGQRVTLRCSPRSGDLSVYWYQQSLDQGLQFLIQYYNGEERAKGNILERFSAQQFPDLHSELNLSSLELGDSALYFCASSVASGLYNEQFFGPGTRLTVL.

This clonotype has at least ten counts. The chain has TRBV4-3 and TRBJ2-5; no firm D call. CDR1 is LGHNA, CDR2 YSLEER, per germline. The CDR3 runs to 15 residues. V dropped 4 bases and J dropped 7 bases, with 19 bases sitting between them. The CDR3 nucleotides are TGCGCCAGCAGCCCTCGGACCGAGGATGCGCGGACCCAGTACTTC. This encodes CASSPRTEDARTQYF.

This clonotype appeared many times. J is TRBJ2-1 and V is TRBV5-1, with D possibly being TRBD1 or TRBD2 (5 bases each). Germline CDR1 SGHRS, CDR2 YFSETQ. Deletions cut 5 bases from V and 0 bases from J, with 9 bases between. The CDR3 covers 14 residues. The CDR3 protein is CASRGVSSYNEQFF. In nucleotides, the CDR3 is TGCGCCAGCAGGGGGGTAAGCTCCTACAATGAGCAGTTCTTC.

This clonotype was recorded at least ten times. The chain couples TRBV29-1 to TRBJ1-2; D is possibly TRBD1 (6 bases). Trimming stripped 5 bases from V and 4 bases from J, with 20 bases between. In germline, CDR1 is SQVTM, CDR2 ANQGSEA. This CDR3 is 15 amino acids long. CDR3 nucleotides: TGCAGCGTTTGGGTGGAGGGGCAGGGGTCCTATGGCTACACCTTC. Residues: CSVWVEGQGSYGYTF.

The CDR3 loop reads CASSQTGPHQYEQYV. The CDR3 DNA reads as TGCGCCAGCAGTCAAACGGGTCCCCACCAATACGAGCAGTACGTC. The chain carries TRBV23-1 and TRBJ2-7; no firm D call. TRBV23-1 is flagged as an ORF with uncertain function. The CDR3 is made up of 15 amino acids. The V end lost 2 bases, the J end lost 4 bases, and 15 bases lay between the germline ends.

This clonotype has only a few counts. V gene TRBV7-6 combines with J gene TRBJ2-2, with D possibly matching TRBD1 (7 bases). Germline CDR1 reads SGHVS; CDR2 reads FNYEAQ. This CDR3 region has 15 residues. Deletions cut 6 bases from V and 5 bases from J, with 16 bases between. This chain's CDR3 is CASRQRRGLTGELFF. Here the CDR3 DNA reads TGTGCCAGCAGACAACGGAGGGGGCTGACCGGGGAGCTGTTTTTT.

This clonotype has ten or more counts. The chain employs TRBV15 and TRBJ1-5, with D tentatively TRBD1 (5 bases). With 3 bases removed from V and 4 bases from J, the gap between germline ends came to 13 bases. Germline loops: CDR1 LNHNV, CDR2 YYDKDF (reference sequence). There are 15 residues in the CDR3. CDR3 in amino acids: CATSRGRVDNQPQHF. CDR3 DNA sequence: TGTGCCACCAGCAGGGGCAGGGTGGATAATCAGCCCCAGCATTTT. Variable domain in full (rest from reference TRBV15 and TRBJ1-5): DAMVIQNPRYQVTQFGKPVTLSCSQTLNHNVMYWYQQKSSQAPKLLFHYYDKDFNNEADTPDNFQSRRPNTSFCFLDIRSPGLGDTAMYLCATSRGRVDNQPQHFGDGTRLSIL.

This clonotype was detected many times. The V and J genes are TRBV20-1 and TRBJ1-1, with D uncertain. The germline V gene has CDR1 DFQATT and CDR2 SNEGSKA (reference sequence). The CDR3 is 11 residues long. With 6 bases removed from V and 6 bases from J, the gap between germline ends came to 11 bases. The CDR3 loop reads CSASSTAEAFF. The CDR3 nucleotides read TGCAGTGCCAGCTCCACAGCTGAAGCTTTCTTT.

In its sample, this clonotype was seen many times. The chain employs TRBV12-3 or TRBV12-4 and TRBJ1-1; D is possibly TRBD1 (5 bases). V gave up 3 bases and J gave up 0 bases, with 8 bases separating them. CDR3 length equals 14 residues. The CDR3 is CASSLEGMNTEAFF. The DNA for the CDR3 is TGTGCCAGCAGTTTGGAGGGGATGAACACTGAAGCTTTCTTT.

The sample holds many counts of this clonotype. The chain joins TRBV29-1 to TRBJ2-1, with 8 bases lining up with TRBD1. Germline trimming cut 6 bases from V and 3 bases from J; bases unmatched to any gene: 19. CDR1 SQVTM and CDR2 ANQGSEA come from the germline V gene. This CDR3 is 18 amino acids long. CDR3 coding DNA: TGCAGCGTGGCGAGGGCAGGGGGCGTGAATTCGTACTACAATGAGCAGTTCTTC. Amino acids: CSVARAGGVNSYYNEQFF.

This clonotype came up many times. The rearrangement uses TRBV2 and TRBJ1-4, with D perhaps matching TRBD1 (6 bases). The germline V gene has CDR1 SNHLY and CDR2 FYNNEI. V was trimmed by 11 bases and J by 8 bases, leaving 18 bases between them. The length of the CDR3 is 13 residues. CDR3: CAGTRDTLEKLFF. In nucleotides, the CDR3 is TGTGCCGGGACGCGGGACACACTAGAAAAACTGTTTTTT.

This clonotype was seen repeatedly, ten times or more. The chain joins TRBV20-1 to TRBJ2-3; the D gene is possibly TRBD2 (6 bases). CDR3 length: 13 residues. The V and J ends lost 1 base and 1 base respectively, with 6 bases between them. Germline V gene data show CDR1 as DFQATT and CDR2 as SNEGSKA (reference sequence). The CDR3 here is CSARGGGTDTQYF. The CDR3 DNA sequence: TGCAGTGCTAGAGGCGGGGGCACAGATACGCAGTATTTT.

Details on this clonotype: Since a much larger clone is just one base distant, this may be a read error. V and J are TRBV15 and TRBJ2-3, with 8 positions matching TRBD2. V was clipped by 4 bases and J by 4 bases; unmatched bases: 4. The germline gives CDR1 LNHNV, CDR2 YYDKDF (reference sequence). The CDR3 loop spans 14 amino acids. The CDR3 DNA is TGTGCCACCAGCAAAGCGGGGGCGGCAGATACGCAGTATTTT. It translates to CATSKAGAADTQYF. Full variable domain (rest looked up from reference TRBV15 and TRBJ2-3): DAMVIQNPRYQVTQFGKPVTLSCSQTLNHNVMYWYQQKSSQAPKLLFHYYDKDFNNEADTPDNFQSRRPNTSFCFLDIRSPGLGDTAMYLCATSKAGAADTQYFGPGTRLTVL.

This clonotype showed up many times. The genes are TRBV12-3 or TRBV12-4 and TRBJ2-5; D is ambiguous. The CDR3 contains 12 residues. V lost 2 bases to trimming and J lost 4 bases, with 5 bases between them. CDR3 DNA sequence: TGTGCCAGCAGTTTAACCGGAGAGACCCAGTACTTC. Residues: CASSLTGETQYF.

Many counts were recorded for this clonotype. The gene calls are TRBV7-9 and TRBJ2-5, with a weak D call TRBD2 (5 bases). V was shortened by 1 base and J by 1 base, with 10 bases between the two germline ends. Germline V gives CDR1 SEHNR, CDR2 FQNEAQ (reference sequence). The CDR3 length is 15 residues. Here the CDR3 reads CASSLGLSVQETQYF. In nucleotides, the CDR3 is TGTGCCAGCAGCTTAGGGCTTAGCGTCCAAGAGACCCAGTACTTC.

This clonotype was seen repeatedly, ten times or more. This sequence joins TRBV14 and TRBJ2-7; TRBD2 is a possible D gene (6 bases). CDR3 length: 12 amino acids. The V gene's germline CDR1 is SGHDN and CDR2 FVKESK. V was clipped by 4 bases and J by 4 bases, with 8 bases between them. For the CDR3, the DNA is TGTGCCAGCAGCCGGGGGAGGTACGAGCAGTACTTC. Protein: CASSRGRYEQYF.

This clonotype showed up many times. The V gene is TRBV4-1, the J gene TRBJ1-4; a possible D gene is TRBD1 (6 bases). This CDR3 comprises 16 residues. Germline loops: CDR1 MGHRA, CDR2 YSYEKL. V was cut by 3 bases and J by 1 base, with 12 bases left in between. As DNA, the CDR3 is TGCGCCAGCAGCCAGGCTCAGGGGATAACTAATGAAAAACTGTTTTTT. Its protein is CASSQAQGITNEKLFF.

Only a few counts were recorded for this clonotype. The chain carries TRBV7-9 and TRBJ1-6, with unresolved D. The germline gives CDR1 SEHNR, CDR2 FQNEAQ (reference sequence). There are 15 residues in the CDR3. V shed 0 bases and J shed 10 bases, with 13 bases lying between them. The CDR3 loop reads CASSLALRADSPLHF. The CDR3 DNA reads as TGTGCCAGCAGCTTAGCCCTGCGGGCCGACTCACCCCTCCACTTT.

This clonotype has ten or more counts. The V gene is TRBV2, the J gene TRBJ1-2; TRBD1 aligns across 7 bases. The CDR3 has 14 residues. CDR1 SNHLY and CDR2 FYNNEI come from the germline V gene. J lost 7 bases, V lost 2 bases, and 7 bases had no gene match. CDR3 sequence reads: CASSEPGGRVGYTF. The CDR3 nucleotides read TGTGCCAGCAGTGAACCAGGGGGAAGGGTTGGCTACACCTTC.

This clonotype was seen ten or more times. V usage is TRBV21-1 and J usage is TRBJ2-1; TRBD2, as called in the table, went unchecked against the DNA. TRBV21-1 has pseudogene status. This CDR3 spans 15 amino acids. CDR3 in amino acids: CASRLPSGRSHEQFF. CDR3 sequence (DNA): TGTGCCAGCAGGCTTCCTAGCGGGAGATCCCATGAGCAGTTCTTC.

This clonotype showed up many times. This chain connects TRBV6-1 to TRBJ1-5, with 7 bases identical to TRBD1. V was clipped by 6 bases and J by 7 bases; unmatched bases: 15. The CDR3 length is 16 residues. Germline loops: CDR1 MNHNS, CDR2 SASEGT. CDR3 bases: TGTGCCAGCAGCGAGCACGGGACAGCTGGGGGCCAGCCCCAGCATTTT. Amino acid sequence: CASSEHGTAGGQPQHF.